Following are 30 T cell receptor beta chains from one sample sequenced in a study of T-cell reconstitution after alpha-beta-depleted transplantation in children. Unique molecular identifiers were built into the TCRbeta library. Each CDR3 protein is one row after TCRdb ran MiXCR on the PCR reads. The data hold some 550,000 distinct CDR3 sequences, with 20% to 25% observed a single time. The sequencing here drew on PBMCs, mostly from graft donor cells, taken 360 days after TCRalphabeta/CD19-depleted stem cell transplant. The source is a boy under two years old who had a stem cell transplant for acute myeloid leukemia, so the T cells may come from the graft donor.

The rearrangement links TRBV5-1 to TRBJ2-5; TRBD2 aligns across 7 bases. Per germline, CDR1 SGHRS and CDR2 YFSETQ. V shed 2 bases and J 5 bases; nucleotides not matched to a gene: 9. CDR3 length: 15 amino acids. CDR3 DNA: TGCGCCAGCAGCTTAACGGGCGGGGGTCGGGAGACCCAGTACTTC. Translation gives CASSLTGGGRETQYF. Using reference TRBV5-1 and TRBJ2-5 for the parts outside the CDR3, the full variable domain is KAGVTQTPRYLIKTRGQQVTLSCSPISGHRSVSWYQQTPGQGLQFLFEYFSETQRNKGNFPGRFSGRQFSNSRSEMNVSTLELGDSALYLCASSLTGGGRETQYFGPGTRLLVL.

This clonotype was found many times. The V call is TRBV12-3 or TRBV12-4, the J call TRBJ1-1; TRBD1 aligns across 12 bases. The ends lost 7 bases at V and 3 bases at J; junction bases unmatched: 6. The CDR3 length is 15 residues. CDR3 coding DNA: TGTGCCAGCAATCCGGGACAGGGGGCTTACACTGAAGCTTTCTTT. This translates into CASNPGQGAYTEAFF.

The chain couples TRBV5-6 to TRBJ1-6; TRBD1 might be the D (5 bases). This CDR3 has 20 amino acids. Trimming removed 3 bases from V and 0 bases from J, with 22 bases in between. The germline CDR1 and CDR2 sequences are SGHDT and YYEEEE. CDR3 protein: CASSWGLGDERSSYNSPLHF. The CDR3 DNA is TGTGCCAGCAGCTGGGGCCTTGGGGACGAAAGGAGCTCCTATAATTCACCCCTCCACTTT. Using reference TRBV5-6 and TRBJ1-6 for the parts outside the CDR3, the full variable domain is DAGVTQSPTHLIKTRGQQVTLRCSPKSGHDTVSWYQQALGQGPQFIFQYYEEEERQRGNFPDRFSGHQFPNYSSELNVNALLLGDSALYLCASSWGLGDERSSYNSPLHFGNGTRLTVT.

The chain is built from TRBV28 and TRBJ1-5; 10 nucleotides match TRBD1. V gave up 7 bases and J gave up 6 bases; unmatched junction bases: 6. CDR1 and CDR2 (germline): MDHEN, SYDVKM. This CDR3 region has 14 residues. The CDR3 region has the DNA TGTGCCAGCACTGACAGGGGGCAACGTCAGCCCCAGCATTTT. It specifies CASTDRGQRQPQHF. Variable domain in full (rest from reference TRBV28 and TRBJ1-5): DVKVTQSSRYLVKRTGEKVFLECVQDMDHENMFWYRQDPGLGLRLIYFSYDVKMKEKGDIPEGYSVSREKKERFSLILESASTNQTSMYLCASTDRGQRQPQHFGDGTRLSIL.

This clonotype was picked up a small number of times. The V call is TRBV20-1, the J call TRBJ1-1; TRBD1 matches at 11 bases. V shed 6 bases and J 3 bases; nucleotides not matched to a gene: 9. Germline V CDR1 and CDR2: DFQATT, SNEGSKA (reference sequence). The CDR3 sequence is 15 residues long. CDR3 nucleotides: TGCAGTGCCGCCCGGACAGGGGGCCTGCACACTGAAGCTTTCTTT. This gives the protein CSAARTGGLHTEAFF.

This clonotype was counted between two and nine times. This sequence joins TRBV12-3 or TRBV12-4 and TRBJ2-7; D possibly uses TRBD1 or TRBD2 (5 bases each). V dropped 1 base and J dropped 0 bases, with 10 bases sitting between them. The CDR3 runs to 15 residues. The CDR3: CASSLVVGASYEQYF. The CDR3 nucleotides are TGTGCCAGCAGTTTAGTAGTCGGGGCCTCCTACGAGCAGTACTTC.

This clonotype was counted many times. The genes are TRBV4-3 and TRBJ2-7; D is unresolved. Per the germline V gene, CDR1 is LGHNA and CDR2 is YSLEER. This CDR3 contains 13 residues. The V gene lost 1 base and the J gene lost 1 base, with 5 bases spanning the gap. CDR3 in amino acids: CASSQGRSYEQYF. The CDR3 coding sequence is TGCGCCAGCAGCCAAGGCAGATCCTACGAGCAGTACTTC.

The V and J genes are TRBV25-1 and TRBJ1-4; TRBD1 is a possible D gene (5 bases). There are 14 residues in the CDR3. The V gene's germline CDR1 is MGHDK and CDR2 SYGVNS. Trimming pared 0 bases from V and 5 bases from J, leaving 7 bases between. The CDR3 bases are TGTGCCAGCAGTGAATACAGGGACAATGAAAAACTGTTTTTT. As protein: CASSEYRDNEKLFF.

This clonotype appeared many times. CDR3 loop: CSVDGTGGANYGYTF. CDR3 bases: TGCAGCGTTGATGGGACAGGGGGCGCCAACTATGGCTACACCTTC. The chain employs TRBV29-1 and TRBJ1-2, with 12 bases matching TRBD1. Germline V gives CDR1 SQVTM, CDR2 ANQGSEA. This CDR3 comprises 15 residues. V was pared by 3 bases and J by 2 bases, with 4 bases of the junction left unmatched.

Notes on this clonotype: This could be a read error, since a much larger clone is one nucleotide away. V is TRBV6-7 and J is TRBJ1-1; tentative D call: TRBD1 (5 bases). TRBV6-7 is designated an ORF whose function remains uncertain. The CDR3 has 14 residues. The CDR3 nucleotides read TGTGCCAGCAGTACCCGGGGGGGAACGACTGAATCTTTCTTT. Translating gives CASSTRGGTTESFF.

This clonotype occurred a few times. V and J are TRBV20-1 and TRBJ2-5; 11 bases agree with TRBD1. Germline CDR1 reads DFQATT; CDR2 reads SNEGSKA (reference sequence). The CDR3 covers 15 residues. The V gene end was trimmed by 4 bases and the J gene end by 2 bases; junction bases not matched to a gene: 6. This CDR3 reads CSAIFRDRGQETQYF. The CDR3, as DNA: TGCAGTGCTATATTCCGGGACAGGGGGCAAGAGACCCAGTACTTC.

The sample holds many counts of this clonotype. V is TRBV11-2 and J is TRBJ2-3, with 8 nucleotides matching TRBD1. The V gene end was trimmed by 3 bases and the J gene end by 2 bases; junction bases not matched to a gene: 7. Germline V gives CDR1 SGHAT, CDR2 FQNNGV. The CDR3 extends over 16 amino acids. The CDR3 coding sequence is TGTGCCAGCAGCTTTGAGCCGACAGGGGCCACAGATACGCAGTATTTT. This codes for CASSFEPTGATDTQYF.

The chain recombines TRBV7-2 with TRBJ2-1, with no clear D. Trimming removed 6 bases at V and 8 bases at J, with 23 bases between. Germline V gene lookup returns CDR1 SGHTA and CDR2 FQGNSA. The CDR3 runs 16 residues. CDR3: CASRREAGFTTDEQFF. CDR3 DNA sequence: TGTGCCAGCAGACGCGAGGCAGGTTTTACCACGGATGAGCAGTTCTTC.

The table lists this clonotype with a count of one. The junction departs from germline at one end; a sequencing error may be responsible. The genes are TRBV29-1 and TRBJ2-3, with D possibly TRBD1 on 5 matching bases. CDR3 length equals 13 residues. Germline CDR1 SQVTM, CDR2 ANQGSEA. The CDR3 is CSVAGRGTDTQCF. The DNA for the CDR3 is TGCAGCGTTGCCGGAAGGGGCACAGATACGCAGTGTTTT.

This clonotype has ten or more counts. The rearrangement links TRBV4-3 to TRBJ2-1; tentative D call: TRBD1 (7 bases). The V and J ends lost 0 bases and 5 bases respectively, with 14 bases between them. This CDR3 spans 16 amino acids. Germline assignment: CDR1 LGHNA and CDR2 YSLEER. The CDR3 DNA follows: TGCGCCAGCAGCCAAGATTATGGCGGGACAGACAATGAGCAGTTCTTC. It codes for CASSQDYGGTDNEQFF.

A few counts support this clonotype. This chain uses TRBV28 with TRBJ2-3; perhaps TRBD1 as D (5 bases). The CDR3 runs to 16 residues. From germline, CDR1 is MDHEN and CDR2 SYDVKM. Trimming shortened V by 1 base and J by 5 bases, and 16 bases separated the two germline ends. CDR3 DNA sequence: TGTGCCAGCAGTTTATTAATGGGCCGGCAGGGAGATACGCAGTATTTT. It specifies CASSLLMGRQGDTQYF.

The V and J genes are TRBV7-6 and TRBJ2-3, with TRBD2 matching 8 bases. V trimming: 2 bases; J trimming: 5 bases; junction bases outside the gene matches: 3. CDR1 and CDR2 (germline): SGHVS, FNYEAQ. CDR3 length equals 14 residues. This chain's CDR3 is CASSLWRGEDTQYF. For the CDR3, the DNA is TGTGCCAGCAGCTTATGGCGGGGGGAAGATACGCAGTATTTT.

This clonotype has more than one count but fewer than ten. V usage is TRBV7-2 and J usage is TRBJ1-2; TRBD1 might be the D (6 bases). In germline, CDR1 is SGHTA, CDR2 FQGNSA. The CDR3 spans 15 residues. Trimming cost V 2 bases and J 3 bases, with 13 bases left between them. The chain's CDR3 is CASSLWRGSDYGYTF. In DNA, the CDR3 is TGTGCCAGCAGCTTATGGAGGGGGTCAGACTATGGCTACACCTTC.

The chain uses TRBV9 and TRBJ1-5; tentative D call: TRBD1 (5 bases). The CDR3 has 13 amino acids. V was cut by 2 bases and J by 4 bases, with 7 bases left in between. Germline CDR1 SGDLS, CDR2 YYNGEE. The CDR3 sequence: CASSVGTNQPQHF. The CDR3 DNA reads TGTGCCAGCAGCGTCGGGACTAATCAGCCCCAGCATTTT.

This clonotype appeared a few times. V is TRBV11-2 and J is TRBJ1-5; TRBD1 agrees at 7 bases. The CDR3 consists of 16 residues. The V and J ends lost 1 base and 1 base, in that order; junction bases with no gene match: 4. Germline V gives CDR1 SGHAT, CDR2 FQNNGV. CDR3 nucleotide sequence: TGTGCCAGCAGCTTAGGAGACAGGGAAAGCAATCAGCCCCAGCATTTT. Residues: CASSLGDRESNQPQHF.

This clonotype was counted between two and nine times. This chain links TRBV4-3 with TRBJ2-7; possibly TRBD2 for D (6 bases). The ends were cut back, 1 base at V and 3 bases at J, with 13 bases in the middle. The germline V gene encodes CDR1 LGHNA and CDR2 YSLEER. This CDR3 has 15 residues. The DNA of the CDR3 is TGCGCCAGCAGCCAAGCGGAGGCGGGGATCTACGAGCAGTACTTC. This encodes CASSQAEAGIYEQYF.

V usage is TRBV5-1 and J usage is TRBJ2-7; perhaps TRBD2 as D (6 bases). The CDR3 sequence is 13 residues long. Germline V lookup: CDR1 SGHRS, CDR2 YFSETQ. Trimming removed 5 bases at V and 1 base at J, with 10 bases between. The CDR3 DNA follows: TGCGCCAGCAGGGAGGGAAGTTCCTACGAGCAGTACTTC. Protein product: CASREGSSYEQYF.

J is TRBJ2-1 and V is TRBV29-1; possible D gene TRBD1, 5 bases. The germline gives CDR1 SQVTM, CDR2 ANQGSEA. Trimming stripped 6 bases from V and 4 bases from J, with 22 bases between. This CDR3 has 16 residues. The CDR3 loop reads CSVPPQARVDYNEQFF. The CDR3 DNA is TGCAGCGTCCCCCCCCAGGCCAGGGTGGATTACAATGAGCAGTTCTTC.

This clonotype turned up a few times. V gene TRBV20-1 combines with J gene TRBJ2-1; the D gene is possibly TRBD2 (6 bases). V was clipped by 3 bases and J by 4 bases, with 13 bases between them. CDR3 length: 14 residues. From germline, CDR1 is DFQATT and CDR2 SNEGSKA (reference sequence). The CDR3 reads CSASFSGLYNEQFF. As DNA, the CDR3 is TGCAGTGCTAGCTTTAGCGGACTTTACAATGAGCAGTTCTTC.

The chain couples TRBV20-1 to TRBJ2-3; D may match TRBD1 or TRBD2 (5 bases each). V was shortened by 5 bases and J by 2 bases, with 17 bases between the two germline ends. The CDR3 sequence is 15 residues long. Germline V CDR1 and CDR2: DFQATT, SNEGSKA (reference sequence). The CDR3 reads CSAPLIGAVTDTQYF. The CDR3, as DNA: TGCAGTGCTCCCCTAATCGGGGCCGTCACAGATACGCAGTATTTT.

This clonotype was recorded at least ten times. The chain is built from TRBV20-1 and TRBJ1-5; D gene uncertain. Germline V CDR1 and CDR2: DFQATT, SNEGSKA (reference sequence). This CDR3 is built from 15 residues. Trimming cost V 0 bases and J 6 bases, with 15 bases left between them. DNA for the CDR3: TGCAGTGCTAGAGATCGGGGTAGCGCGATTCAGCCCCAGCATTTT. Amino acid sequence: CSARDRGSAIQPQHF.

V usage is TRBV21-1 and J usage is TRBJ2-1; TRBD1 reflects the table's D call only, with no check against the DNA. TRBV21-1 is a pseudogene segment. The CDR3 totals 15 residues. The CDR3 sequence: CASSKVGALYNEQFF. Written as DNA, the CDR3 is TGTGCCAGCAGCAAGGTCGGGGCGTTATACAATGAGCAGTTCTTC.

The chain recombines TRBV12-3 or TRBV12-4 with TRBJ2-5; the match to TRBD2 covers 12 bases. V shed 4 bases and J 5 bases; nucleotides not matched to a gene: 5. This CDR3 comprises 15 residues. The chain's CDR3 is CASSSHTSGGETQYF. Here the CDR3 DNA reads TGTGCCAGCAGTTCCCATACTAGCGGGGGGGAGACCCAGTACTTC.

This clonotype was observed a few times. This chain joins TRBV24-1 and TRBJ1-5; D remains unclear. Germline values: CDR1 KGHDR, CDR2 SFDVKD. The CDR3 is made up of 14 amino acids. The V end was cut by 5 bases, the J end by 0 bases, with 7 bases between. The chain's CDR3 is CATSATFSNQPQHF. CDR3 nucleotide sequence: TGTGCCACCAGTGCCACTTTTAGCAATCAGCCCCAGCATTTT.

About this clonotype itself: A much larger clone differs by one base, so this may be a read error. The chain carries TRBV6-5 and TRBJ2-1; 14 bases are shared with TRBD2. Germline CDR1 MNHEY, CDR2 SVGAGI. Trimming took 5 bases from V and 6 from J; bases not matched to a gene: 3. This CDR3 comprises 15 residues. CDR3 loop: CASSTGTSGGNEQFF. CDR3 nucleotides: TGTGCCAGCAGTACCGGGACTAGCGGGGGCAATGAGCAGTTCTTC.